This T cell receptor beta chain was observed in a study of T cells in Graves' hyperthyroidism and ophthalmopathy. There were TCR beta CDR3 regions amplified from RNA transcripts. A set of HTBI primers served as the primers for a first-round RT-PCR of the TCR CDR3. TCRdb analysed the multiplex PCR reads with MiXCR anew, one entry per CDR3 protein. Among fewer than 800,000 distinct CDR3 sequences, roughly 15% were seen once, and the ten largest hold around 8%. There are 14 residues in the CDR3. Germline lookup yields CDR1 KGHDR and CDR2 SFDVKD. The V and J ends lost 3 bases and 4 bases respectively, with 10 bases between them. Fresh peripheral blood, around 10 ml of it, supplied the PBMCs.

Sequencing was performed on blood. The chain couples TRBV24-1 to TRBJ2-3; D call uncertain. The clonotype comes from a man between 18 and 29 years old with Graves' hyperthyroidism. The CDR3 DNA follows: TGTGCCACCAGTGATGACTCCTCGGCAGATACGCAGTATTTT. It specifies CATSDDSSADTQYF.